These 6 T cell receptor beta chains came from one sample sequenced in a study of T cell responses to AZD1222 COVID-19 vaccine. Repertoires were generated with immunoSEQ multiplex PCR, while TCRdb's copy carries only in-frame clones and drops some. This table holds over 95,000 clones, around nine tenths found once. This specimen consisted of peripheral blood, obtained on day 0 of AZD1222 vaccination. The receptors here all came from an adult in good health.

The chain couples TRBV5-4 to TRBJ2-5, with 7 bases that match TRBD1. Germline CDR1 reads SGHNT; CDR2 reads YYREEE (reference sequence). The CDR3 consists of 15 residues. J lost 5 bases, V lost 3 bases, and 10 bases had no gene match. CDR3 nucleotide sequence: TGTGCCAGCAGCTCCCCGGGACAGTTCGGGGAGACCCAGTACTTC. It specifies CASSSPGQFGETQYF.

V usage is TRBV9 and J usage is TRBJ2-2; possibly TRBD1 or TRBD2 for D (5 bases each). Germline lookup yields CDR1 SGDLS and CDR2 YYNGEE. Trimming removed 0 bases from V and 4 bases from J, with 7 bases in between. The CDR3 runs to 14 residues. CDR3 protein: CASSVDGTTGELFF. The CDR3 nucleotides are TGTGCCAGCAGCGTAGATGGGACCACCGGGGAGCTGTTTTTT.

This clone came up once. This sequence joins TRBV2 and TRBJ2-7; D may be TRBD2 (5 bases). From germline, CDR1 is SNHLY and CDR2 FYNNEI. The CDR3 spans 15 residues. V was pared by 7 bases and J by 5 bases, with 21 bases between. The CDR3: CASKAPGSLSDEQYF. The CDR3 nucleotides are TGTGCCAGCAAAGCTCCGGGATCCCTGTCCGACGAGCAGTACTTC.

The chain couples TRBV12-5 to TRBJ2-7; D remains unclear. CDR1 LGHNT and CDR2 FRNRAP come from the germline V gene. Trimming shortened V by 4 bases and J by 3 bases, and 4 bases separated the two germline ends. The CDR3 contains 11 residues. The CDR3 DNA is TGTGCTAGTGGTTCCTTCTACGAGCAGTACTTC. Translated: CASGSFYEQYF.

The CDR3 region is CSAEGLLQETQYF. Written as DNA, the CDR3 is TGCAGCGCCGAAGGCCTACTCCAAGAGACCCAGTACTTC. The rearrangement uses TRBV29-1 and TRBJ2-5; unclear D gene. V shed 7 bases and J shed 1 base, with 13 bases lying between them. Germline V gene sequence: CDR1 SQVTM, CDR2 ANQGSEA. The CDR3 is made up of 13 amino acids.

This rearrangement joins TRBV3-1 (or the pseudogene TRBV3-2) to TRBJ1-4; D call uncertain. This CDR3 has 12 amino acids. V gave up 5 bases and J gave up 8 bases, with 9 bases separating them. CDR1 and CDR2 from the germline V gene are LGHDT and YNNKEL (reference sequence). CDR3 residues: CASSGPDEKLFF. CDR3 DNA: TGTGCCAGCAGCGGCCCAGACGAAAAACTGTTTTTT.